This T cell receptor beta chain is from a study of blood T cell repertoires in COVID-19. Turning to the study itself: The samples span acute and convalescent COVID-19 from the United States, Italy and Spain. PBMCs, B-cell-depleted T cells, or T cells were the source of the cDNA or gDNA that made up the material.

Per the original methods: Reference gene primer amplification in the assay estimated nucleated cell counts. Assay: immunoSEQ multiplex PCR; the TCRdb copy retains only in-frame clones and omits some. Clone size and V and J calls were adopted from that table, with D and trimming inferred from the DNA. The sample contains about 280,000 clones, 83% of which appear only once. This CDR3 has 15 residues. Trimming took 6 bases from V and 2 from J, leaving 14 bases between them. Germline values: CDR1 SNHLY, CDR2 FYNNEI. The genes are TRBV2 and TRBJ1-5, with no clear D. Sequencing was performed on peripheral blood. This TCR was sampled from a woman in her 50s who had recovered from COVID-19. The CDR3 loop reads CASSERIGGNQPQHF. In DNA form, the CDR3 reads TGTGCCAGCAGCGAGAGGATCGGGGGCAATCAGCCCCAGCATTTT. Filled out from reference TRBV2 and TRBJ1-5, the complete variable domain reads EPEVTQTPSHQVTQMGQEVILRCVPISNHLYFYWYRQILGQKVEFLVSFYNNEISEKSEIFDDQFSVERPDGSNFTLKIRSTKLEDSAMYFCASSERIGGNQPQHFGDGTRLSIL.